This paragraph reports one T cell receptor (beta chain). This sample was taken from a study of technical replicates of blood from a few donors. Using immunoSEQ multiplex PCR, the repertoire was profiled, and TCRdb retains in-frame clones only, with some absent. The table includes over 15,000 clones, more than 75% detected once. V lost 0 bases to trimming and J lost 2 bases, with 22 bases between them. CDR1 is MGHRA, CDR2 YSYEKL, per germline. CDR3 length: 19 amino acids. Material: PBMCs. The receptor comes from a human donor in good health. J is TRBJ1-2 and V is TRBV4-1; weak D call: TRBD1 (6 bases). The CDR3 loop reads CASSQDVGGGGGANYGYTF. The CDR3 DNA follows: TGCGCCAGCAGCCAAGATGTAGGGGGGGGTGGGGGTGCGAACTATGGCTACACCTTC.